These 27 T cell receptor beta chains came from one sample sequenced in a study of response to subunit inactivated influenza vaccine. One entry per CDR3 protein, called by TCRdb with MiXCR from the RT-PCR reads. The table shows 800,000 to 1,000,000 distinct CDR3 sequences, with less than 25% occurring only once. Sample: PBMCs from blood, taken approximately 5 days after vaccination. All receptors come from a man aged 50-59 years who received an inactivated influenza vaccine.

This chain links TRBV3-1 with TRBJ2-1; TRBD2 agrees at 12 bases. The CDR3 is made up of 14 amino acids. The ends lost 1 base at V and 15 bases at J; junction bases unmatched: 7. Germline-derived CDR1 and CDR2 are LGHDT and YNNKEL (reference sequence). DNA of the CDR3: TGTGCCAGCAGCCAAGGACTAGCGGGAGTGGATGCGTTCTTC. It is translated as CASSQGLAGVDAFF.

This clonotype has ten or more counts. V usage is TRBV20-1 and J usage is TRBJ2-7, with D perhaps given as TRBD1 or TRBD2 (5 bases each). The germline V gene encodes CDR1 DFQATT and CDR2 SNEGSKA (reference sequence). Trimming removed 5 bases at V and 1 base at J, with 9 bases between. This CDR3 is 12 amino acids long. The CDR3 loop is CSARGPSYEQYF. CDR3 sequence (DNA): TGCAGTGCTCGGGGCCCTTCCTACGAGCAGTACTTC.

This clonotype was detected only a few times. The chain couples TRBV29-1 to TRBJ2-3, with D maybe TRBD2 (5 bases). This CDR3 has 16 residues. V was pared by 4 bases and J by 0 bases, with 17 bases between. CDR1 and CDR2 (germline): SQVTM, ANQGSEA. The DNA for the CDR3 is TGCAGCGTTGGCTTTGTAGGAGGCAAGAGCACAGATACGCAGTATTTT. This encodes CSVGFVGGKSTDTQYF.

V gene TRBV10-3 combines with J gene TRBJ2-1; TRBD2 agrees at 13 bases. The CDR3 loop spans 16 amino acids. Losses at the gene ends were 3 bases for V and 7 bases for J; bases not matched to a gene: 6. Germline loops: CDR1 ENHRY, CDR2 SYGVKD. CDR3 region: CAISDPGLAGFNEQFF. In nucleotides, the CDR3 is TGTGCCATCAGTGACCCGGGACTAGCGGGATTTAATGAGCAGTTCTTC.

In its sample, this clonotype was seen a few times. This rearrangement joins TRBV12-3 or TRBV12-4 to TRBJ2-3; 9 bases agree with TRBD2. The CDR3 consists of 15 residues. Germline trimming cut 3 bases from V and 3 bases from J; bases unmatched to any gene: 4. The CDR3 sequence is CASSFGGGETDTQYF. The CDR3 nucleotides are TGTGCCAGCAGTTTCGGCGGGGGGGAAACAGATACGCAGTATTTT.

This clonotype was observed a few times. The V call is TRBV20-1, the J call TRBJ2-1, with TRBD1 matching over 8 bases. The CDR3 contains 16 residues. Germline trimming cut 1 base from V and 0 bases from J; bases unmatched to any gene: 5. Germline CDR1 is DFQATT and CDR2 is SNEGSKA (reference sequence). The CDR3 region has the DNA TGCAGTGCTAGAGTGGGACAGGACAGCTCCTACAATGAGCAGTTCTTC. Its protein product is CSARVGQDSSYNEQFF.

This chain links TRBV7-2 with TRBJ2-3, with 8 bases that match TRBD2. Germline CDR1 reads SGHTA; CDR2 reads FQGNSA. The ends lost 5 bases at V and 1 base at J; junction bases unmatched: 5. This CDR3 has 15 amino acids. CDR3 sequence reads: CASSQPGGRTDTQYF. In DNA, the CDR3 is TGTGCCAGCAGCCAACCGGGGGGGCGCACAGATACGCAGTATTTT.

There are a few counts of this clonotype. The genes are TRBV24-1 and TRBJ2-1; D may be TRBD1 (6 bases). The CDR3 is 16 amino acids. The ends were cut back, 3 bases at V and 0 bases at J, with 11 bases in the middle. CDR1 is KGHDR and CDR2 is SFDVKD in the germline V gene. The CDR3 region has the DNA TGTGCCACCAGTGATCCCCAGGGGAACTCCTACAATGAGCAGTTCTTC. Amino acids: CATSDPQGNSYNEQFF.

This chain links TRBV7-2 with TRBJ2-7; 7 bases agree with TRBD1. The CDR3 contains 13 residues. V lost 4 bases and J lost 6; bases outside the gene matches: 6. Germline values: CDR1 SGHTA, CDR2 FQGNSA. CDR3 residues: CASSSPQGSEQYF. The CDR3, as DNA: TGTGCCAGCAGCTCACCACAGGGGAGCGAGCAGTACTTC. The full variable domain, with the rest looked up from reference TRBV7-2 and TRBJ2-7, is GAGVSQSPSNKVTEKGKDVELRCDPISGHTALYWYRQSLGQGLEFLIYFQGNSAPDKSGLPSDRFSAERTGGSVSTLTIQRTQQEDSAVYLCASSSPQGSEQYFGPGTRLTVT.

This clonotype was detected only a few times. The J gene is TRBJ2-1, the V gene TRBV11-2, with a tentative D call TRBD2 (7 bases). V was cut by 4 bases and J by 8 bases, with 21 bases left in between. Germline loops: CDR1 SGHAT, CDR2 FQNNGV. The CDR3 has 16 residues. In nucleotides, the CDR3 is TGTGCCAGCAGCTCCCAGACGTGGGGGGGCCTCGATGAGCAGTTCTTC. Its protein product is CASSSQTWGGLDEQFF.

Only a few counts were recorded for this clonotype. V usage is TRBV28 and J usage is TRBJ2-1; 14 bases line up with TRBD2. Germline V gene data show CDR1 as MDHEN and CDR2 as SYDVKM. The CDR3 consists of 18 residues. J was trimmed by 3 bases and V by 4 bases; bases with no gene match: 8. CDR3 in amino acids: CASSSLGLAGALYNEQFF. In DNA, the CDR3 is TGTGCCAGCAGTTCCCTGGGACTAGCGGGGGCTCTCTACAATGAGCAGTTCTTC. Full variable domain (outside the CDR3, taken from reference TRBV28 and TRBJ2-1): DVKVTQSSRYLVKRTGEKVFLECVQDMDHENMFWYRQDPGLGLRLIYFSYDVKMKEKGDIPEGYSVSREKKERFSLILESASTNQTSMYLCASSSLGLAGALYNEQFFGPGTRLTVL.

Only one count was recorded for this clonotype. This chain joins TRBV2 and TRBJ2-4; perhaps TRBD2 as D (6 bases). V shed 3 bases and J shed 5 bases, with 17 bases lying between them. This CDR3 region has 16 residues. Germline CDR1 and CDR2: SNHLY and FYNNEI. The CDR3 protein is CASSELRAGSQNIQYF. In nucleotides, the CDR3 is TGTGCCAGCAGTGAGCTGCGGGCGGGGAGCCAAAACATTCAGTACTTC.

This clonotype was counted only a few times. This CDR3 reads CASSYWTSPGEERADTQYF. The CDR3 DNA reads as TGTGCCAGCAGTTACTGGACTAGCCCCGGAGAGGAACGTGCGGATACGCAGTATTTT. This rearrangement joins TRBV6-2 or TRBV6-3 to TRBJ2-3; 8 nucleotides line up with TRBD2. The CDR3 runs 19 residues. Germline V gene sequence: CDR1 MNHEY, CDR2 SVGEGT. J was trimmed by 6 bases and V by 1 base; bases with no gene match: 18.

This clonotype was counted a few times. The chain employs TRBV29-1 and TRBJ2-7; D is ambiguous. The V gene's germline CDR1 is SQVTM and CDR2 ANQGSEA. The CDR3 totals 11 residues. The V and J ends lost 2 bases and 6 bases respectively, with 8 bases between them. The CDR3 DNA reads as TGCAGCGTTGAAACCCTCGTCGAGCAGTACTTC. This gives the protein CSVETLVEQYF.

This rearrangement joins TRBV29-1 to TRBJ2-7, with TRBD1 matching over 8 bases. After removal of 4 bases from V and 2 bases from J, the junction contained 7 bases not matched to a gene. CDR1 and CDR2 from the germline V gene are SQVTM and ANQGSEA. The CDR3 loop spans 14 amino acids. The CDR3 DNA sequence: TGCAGCGTTGCCGTGGACAGGGCTACCTACGAGCAGTACTTC. Its translation is CSVAVDRATYEQYF.

This chain connects TRBV4-2 to TRBJ2-5, with 10 nucleotides matching TRBD2. The CDR3 loop spans 17 amino acids. CDR1 LGHNA and CDR2 YNFKEQ come from the germline V gene. The junction had 8 bases not matched to a gene; V was cut back by 0 bases and J by 4 bases. The CDR3 DNA reads as TGTGCCAGCAGCCAAGATCTCGCGGCTAGCGGGAGAGAGACCCAGTACTTC. Amino acids: CASSQDLAASGRETQYF.

This clonotype occurred a few times. This chain joins TRBV27 and TRBJ2-1; possible D gene TRBD1, 6 bases. Germline V gene sequence: CDR1 MNHEY, CDR2 SMNVEV (reference sequence). The CDR3 has 16 amino acids. Trimming took 2 bases from V and 2 from J, leaving 13 bases between them. CDR3 nucleotide sequence: TGTGCCAGCAGTTTAAGAGGGGGTGGCCCCTACAATGAGCAGTTCTTC. It translates to CASSLRGGGPYNEQFF.

This clonotype was seen more than once but under ten times. V gene TRBV2 combines with J gene TRBJ2-1; TRBD2 matches 10 bases. Germline assignment: CDR1 SNHLY and CDR2 FYNNEI. The CDR3 runs to 15 residues. J lost 9 bases, V lost 1 base, and 6 bases had no gene match. Written as DNA, the CDR3 is TGTGCCAGCAGTGAAGACCTAGCGGGGGCGCGTGAGCAGTTCTTC. Translation: CASSEDLAGAREQFF.

This clonotype has only a few counts. The CDR3 spells CATSEPTSGSSYNEQFF. DNA for the CDR3: TGTGCCACCAGTGAGCCGACTAGCGGGAGCTCCTACAATGAGCAGTTCTTC. The chain has TRBV24-1 and TRBJ2-1; 12 bases fit TRBD2. Germline trimming cut 4 bases from V and 0 bases from J; bases unmatched to any gene: 3. The CDR3 length is 17 residues. Germline CDR1 is KGHDR and CDR2 is SFDVKD.

This clonotype was picked up a small number of times. The gene calls are TRBV5-6 and TRBJ1-5, with D hard to call. V lost 5 bases and J 5 bases, leaving 8 bases between the germline ends. The CDR3 totals 12 residues. Germline V lookup: CDR1 SGHDT, CDR2 YYEEEE. CDR3 sequence: CASSRWDQPQHF. DNA for the CDR3: TGTGCCAGCAGTCGTTGGGATCAGCCCCAGCATTTT.

This clonotype was picked up many times. This rearrangement joins TRBV6-1 to TRBJ1-1; D is unresolved. Germline CDR1 reads MNHNS; CDR2 reads SASEGT. Trimming pared 6 bases from V and 4 bases from J, leaving 12 bases between. CDR3 length equals 13 residues. Here the CDR3 reads CASSHTGSTEAFF. DNA of the CDR3: TGTGCCAGCAGCCATACGGGCAGCACTGAAGCTTTCTTT.

This clonotype was observed a handful of times. At one end, the junction sequence differs from germline, possibly due to a read error. The rearrangement joins TRBV12-3 or TRBV12-4 to TRBJ1-5; D call uncertain. This CDR3 comprises 14 residues. DNA for the CDR3: TGTGCCAGCAGTTTGACCCGAAGGAATCAACCCCAGCATTTT. Translated, it gives CASSLTRRNQPQHF.

A word on this clonotype: At one end the junction does not follow the germline gene, possibly because of a read error. The V gene is TRBV15, the J gene TRBJ1-4, with D maybe TRBD1 (5 bases). Germline V gene lookup returns CDR1 LNHNV and CDR2 YYDKDF (reference sequence). The CDR3 contains 14 residues. DNA of the CDR3: TGTGCCACCAGCAGAGGCAGGGTTAATGATAAACTGTTTTTT. Its protein is CATSRGRVNDKLFF.

The chain has TRBV5-5 and TRBJ2-3; possibly TRBD1 or TRBD2 for D (5 bases each). Germline V gene data show CDR1 as SGHKS and CDR2 as YYEKEE (reference sequence). The CDR3 covers 13 residues. V lost 4 bases and J 5 bases, leaving 11 bases between the germline ends. Written as DNA, the CDR3 is TGTGCCAGCAGCAGGACTGGGGGAGATACGCAGTATTTT. Its protein is CASSRTGGDTQYF.

This chain links TRBV7-2 with TRBJ1-6; TRBD1 matches at 7 bases. V lost 1 base, J lost 7 bases, and 4 bases stayed unmatched. Germline V gives CDR1 SGHTA, CDR2 FQGNSA. The CDR3 length is 15 residues. The chain's CDR3 is CASSLVNRGNSPLHF. CDR3 bases: TGTGCCAGCAGCTTAGTTAACAGGGGAAATTCACCCCTCCACTTT.

This clonotype was seen a few times. The chain uses TRBV2 and TRBJ2-3, with D uncertain. The CDR3 contains 16 residues. The V and J ends lost 0 bases and 4 bases respectively, with 14 bases between them. Germline V gene data show CDR1 as SNHLY and CDR2 as FYNNEI. CDR3 in DNA: TGTGCCAGCAGTGAAGCGCAAGGGTTTGCCGCAGATACGCAGTATTTT. Its translation is CASSEAQGFAADTQYF.

The chain uses TRBV7-6 and TRBJ2-1; TRBD1 matches at 9 bases. In germline, CDR1 is SGHVS, CDR2 FNYEAQ. The junction had 8 bases not matched to a gene; V was cut back by 3 bases and J by 2 bases. This CDR3 is 17 amino acids long. The CDR3 reads CASSLATGGRPYNEQFF. In DNA, the CDR3 is TGTGCCAGCAGCTTGGCTACAGGGGGCCGCCCCTACAATGAGCAGTTCTTC.